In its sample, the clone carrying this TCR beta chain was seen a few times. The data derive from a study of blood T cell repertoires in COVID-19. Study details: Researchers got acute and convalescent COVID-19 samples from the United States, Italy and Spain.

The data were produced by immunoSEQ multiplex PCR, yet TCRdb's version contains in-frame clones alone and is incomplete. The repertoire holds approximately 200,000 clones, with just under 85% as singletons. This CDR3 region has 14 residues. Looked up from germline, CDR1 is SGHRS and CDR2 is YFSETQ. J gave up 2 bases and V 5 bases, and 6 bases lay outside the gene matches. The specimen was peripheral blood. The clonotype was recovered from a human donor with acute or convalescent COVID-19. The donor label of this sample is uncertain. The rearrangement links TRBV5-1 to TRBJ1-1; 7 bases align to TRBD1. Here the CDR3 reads CASRVGQENTEAFF. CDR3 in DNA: TGCGCCAGCAGGGTTGGACAGGAAAACACTGAAGCTTTCTTT.